Following are 22 T cell receptor beta chains from one sample sequenced in a study of preoperative IRX-2 immunotherapy in early breast cancer. Described treatment: preoperative locoregional IRX-2 cytokine immunotherapy. Data came from immunoSEQ multiplex PCR; TCRdb stores just in-frame clones and leaves some out. The sample has under 30,000 clones, roughly nine tenths seen once. The sample in question was tumor tissue, obtained after IRX-2 immunotherapy. The source of these receptors is a human donor with breast cancer.

The chain has TRBV27 and TRBJ1-5, with 8 bases that match TRBD1. Per germline, CDR1 MNHEY and CDR2 SMNVEV (reference sequence). The CDR3 totals 15 residues. The J segment lost 5 bases and the V segment lost 6 bases, leaving 9 bases of the junction unmatched. The CDR3 protein is CASSSGQGGYQPQHF. CDR3 DNA sequence: TGTGCCAGCAGCTCCGGACAGGGTGGGTATCAGCCCCAGCATTTT.

V gene TRBV6-9 combines with J gene TRBJ2-2; D unresolved. Trimming shortened V by 3 bases and J by 3 bases, and 5 bases separated the two germline ends. This CDR3 contains 13 residues. Germline V CDR1 and CDR2: MNHGY, SVAAGI. The CDR3 coding sequence is TGTGCCAGCAGTTACTCGTACACCGGGGAGCTGTTTTTT. Encoded protein: CASSYSYTGELFF.

The genes are TRBV10-3 and TRBJ2-3; maybe TRBD1 (6 bases). Germline loops: CDR1 ENHRY, CDR2 SYGVKD. This CDR3 spans 14 amino acids. Trimming took 4 bases from V and 4 from J, leaving 12 bases between them. The CDR3 coding sequence is TGTGCCATCAGTGGTGGCAGGGGAGCAGATACGCAGTATTTT. Translated: CAISGGRGADTQYF.

The DNA for the CDR3 is TGTGCCATCAGTGAGTCGTTTAGCGGCACAGATACGCAGTATTTT. It translates to CAISESFSGTDTQYF. The V gene is TRBV10-3, the J gene TRBJ2-3, with a weak D call TRBD2 (5 bases). Germline CDR1 is ENHRY and CDR2 is SYGVKD. The length of the CDR3 is 15 residues. V was pared by 0 bases and J by 1 base, with 8 bases between.

This chain joins TRBV28 and TRBJ1-2; weak D call: TRBD1 (5 bases). The germline gives CDR1 MDHEN, CDR2 SYDVKM. Between the trimmed V and J ends, which lost 4 bases and 4 bases, there was a span of 13 bases. The CDR3 is made up of 14 amino acids. CDR3 protein: CASSYPGTVYGYTF. The CDR3 DNA sequence: TGTGCCAGCAGTTATCCAGGGACCGTCTATGGCTACACCTTC.

V is TRBV30 and J is TRBJ2-7; D remains ambiguous. V lost 0 bases and J lost 1, with 10 bases in between. The CDR3 length is 14 residues. CDR1 GTSNPN and CDR2 SVGIG come from the germline V gene (reference sequence). Written as DNA, the CDR3 is TGTGCCTGGAGTGTGGGCGGCGTGTCCTACGAGCAGTACTTC. This translates into CAWSVGGVSYEQYF.

The gene calls are TRBV7-2 and TRBJ2-7; D possibly corresponds to TRBD2 (6 bases). Per the germline V gene, CDR1 is SGHTA and CDR2 is FQGNSA. Trimming shortened V by 3 bases and J by 5 bases, and 14 bases separated the two germline ends. This CDR3 is built from 14 residues. Here the CDR3 reads CASSFGEEGNEQYF. CDR3 coding DNA: TGTGCCAGCAGCTTCGGTGAGGAGGGGAACGAGCAGTACTTC.

The V gene is TRBV19, the J gene TRBJ2-5; 14 bases are shared with TRBD2. This CDR3 has 16 amino acids. Per the germline V gene, CDR1 is LNHDA and CDR2 is SQIVND (reference sequence). Trimming at V came to 1 base and at J to 6 bases, leaving 4 bases not matched to a gene. Here the CDR3 DNA reads TGTGCCAGTAGTATAGGGACTAGCGGGAGGCCTAAGACCCAGTACTTC. Residues: CASSIGTSGRPKTQYF.

CDR3 sequence reads: CASSQEGLAGSTDTQYF. The CDR3 coding sequence is TGCGCCAGCAGCCAAGAGGGTCTAGCAGGGAGCACAGATACGCAGTATTTT. The V gene is TRBV4-3, the J gene TRBJ2-3; D might be TRBD1 or TRBD2, each matching 5 bases. Germline V gene lookup returns CDR1 LGHNA and CDR2 YSLEER. V lost 0 bases and J lost 0, with 13 bases in between. The CDR3 extends over 17 amino acids.

The chain carries TRBV27 and TRBJ1-6; D remains ambiguous. This CDR3 is built from 13 residues. With 7 bases removed from V and 8 bases from J, the gap between germline ends came to 12 bases. Germline V gene lookup returns CDR1 MNHEY and CDR2 SMNVEV (reference sequence). CDR3 bases: TGTGCCAGCACCCTCAGGCAGGATTCACCCCTCCACTTT. It codes for CASTLRQDSPLHF.

This sequence joins TRBV7-8 and TRBJ2-5; D assignment may be TRBD1 or TRBD2 (7 bases each). CDR3 size: 16 residues. Deletions cut 1 base from V and 3 bases from J, with 15 bases between. CDR1 and CDR2 (germline): SGHVS, FQNEAQ. CDR3 protein: CASSLVRGGREETQYF. The CDR3 DNA is TGTGCCAGCAGCTTAGTCAGGGGGGGCCGCGAAGAGACCCAGTACTTC.

The CDR3 here is CASRGYEGEKLFF. In DNA form, the CDR3 reads TGTGCCAGCAGAGGATATGAGGGAGAAAAACTGTTTTTT. The J gene is TRBJ1-4, the V gene TRBV28; D ambiguous. V was cut by 6 bases and J by 8 bases, with 13 bases left in between. This CDR3 is built from 13 residues. The germline V gene has CDR1 MDHEN and CDR2 SYDVKM.

The V gene is TRBV30, the J gene TRBJ2-5, with TRBD2 as a possible D gene (7 bases). Between the trimmed V and J ends, which lost 5 bases and 5 bases, there was a span of 12 bases. This CDR3 contains 12 residues. The germline CDR1 and CDR2 sequences are GTSNPN and SVGIG (reference sequence). The CDR3 DNA sequence: TGTGCCTGGGGCAGGGGAGGGGAGACCCAGTACTTC. This gives the protein CAWGRGGETQYF.

This chain joins TRBV7-2 and TRBJ2-5; TRBD1 agrees at 8 bases. The CDR3 covers 14 residues. Trimming at V came to 5 bases and at J to 5 bases, leaving 7 bases not matched to a gene. The germline V gene has CDR1 SGHTA and CDR2 FQGNSA. CDR3 loop: CASSLDRGGETQYF. For the CDR3, the DNA is TGTGCCAGCAGCCTAGACAGGGGTGGGGAGACCCAGTACTTC.

The chain joins TRBV2 to TRBJ2-6; D remains ambiguous. CDR1 is SNHLY and CDR2 is FYNNEI in the germline V gene. V was trimmed by 2 bases and J by 4 bases, leaving 9 bases between them. The CDR3 consists of 15 residues. The CDR3 nucleotides read TGTGCCAGCAGTGAATTTCCGTCCGGGGCCAACGTCCTGACTTTC. Residues: CASSEFPSGANVLTF.

Only one count was recorded for this clone. The chain employs TRBV7-2 and TRBJ1-4; no clear D gene. Germline CDR1 and CDR2: SGHTA and FQGNSA. The CDR3 sequence is 13 residues long. Trimming left V 4 bases short and J 7 bases short, with 10 bases between. This CDR3 reads CASSSFNAEKLFF. CDR3 sequence (DNA): TGTGCCAGCAGCTCCTTCAATGCTGAAAAACTGTTTTTT.

V is TRBV6-5 and J is TRBJ1-5; TRBD1 matches 9 bases. J gave up 7 bases and V 0 bases, and 4 bases lay outside the gene matches. This CDR3 comprises 15 residues. CDR1 and CDR2 (germline): MNHEY, SVGAGI. The CDR3: CASSYSGQGGQPQHF. DNA for the CDR3: TGTGCCAGCAGTTACTCGGGACAGGGCGGGCAGCCCCAGCATTTT.

Turning to this clone: Germline and junction disagree at one end, which may indicate a read error. The CDR3 DNA follows: TGCGCCAGCATTCAGGACGAGGCTCCTAGCACAAATACGCAGTATTTT. Translated: CASIQDEAPSTNTQYF. The chain carries TRBV4-1 and TRBJ2-3, with D tentatively TRBD2 (5 bases). This CDR3 region has 16 residues. Per germline, CDR1 MGHRA and CDR2 YSYEKL.

The V call is TRBV5-1, the J call TRBJ2-3, with D perhaps matching TRBD2 (5 bases). CDR1 is SGHRS and CDR2 is YFSETQ in the germline V gene. V was shortened by 4 bases and J by 2 bases, with 8 bases between the two germline ends. The CDR3 spans 13 residues. CDR3 region: CASSIRDTDTQYF. CDR3 DNA: TGCGCCAGCAGCATTCGGGACACAGATACGCAGTATTTT. Full variable domain (remainder filled in from reference TRBV5-1 and TRBJ2-3): KAGVTQTPRYLIKTRGQQVTLSCSPISGHRSVSWYQQTPGQGLQFLFEYFSETQRNKGNFPGRFSGRQFSNSRSEMNVSTLELGDSALYLCASSIRDTDTQYFGPGTRLTVL.

This clone was detected once. The rearrangement uses TRBV10-1 and TRBJ2-3; the match to TRBD1 covers 8 bases. Germline V gene lookup returns CDR1 WNHNN and CDR2 SYGVQD (reference sequence). The trim removed 4 bases at V and 3 bases at J, leaving 6 bases unmatched. The CDR3 runs to 15 residues. The CDR3 DNA reads as TGCGCCAGCAGTGGGATGACAGGGGCGACAGATACGCAGTATTTT. Amino acids: CASSGMTGATDTQYF.

The rearrangement joins TRBV29-1 to TRBJ1-1; 9 nucleotides align to TRBD1. There are 13 residues in the CDR3. The trim removed 7 bases at V and 4 bases at J, leaving 7 bases unmatched. Germline CDR1 is SQVTM and CDR2 is ANQGSEA. Here the CDR3 DNA reads TGCAGCGGGAAAGAGACAGGGGGCACTGAAGCTTTCTTT. Translation: CSGKETGGTEAFF. The entire variable domain, with the rest obtained from reference TRBV29-1 and TRBJ1-1, is as follows: SAVISQKPSRDICQRGTSLTIQCQVDSQVTMMFWYRQQPGQSLTLIATANQGSEATYESGFVIDKFPISRPNLTFSTLTVSNMSPEDSSIYLCSGKETGGTEAFFGQGTRLTVV.

The chain links TRBV5-1 to TRBJ2-5; possibly TRBD2 for D (5 bases). The V gene lost 0 bases and the J gene lost 1 base, with 10 bases spanning the gap. Per germline, CDR1 SGHRS and CDR2 YFSETQ. This CDR3 has 15 residues. The CDR3 spells CASSLEAGIQETQYF. In nucleotides, the CDR3 is TGCGCCAGCAGCTTGGAGGCGGGTATCCAAGAGACCCAGTACTTC.